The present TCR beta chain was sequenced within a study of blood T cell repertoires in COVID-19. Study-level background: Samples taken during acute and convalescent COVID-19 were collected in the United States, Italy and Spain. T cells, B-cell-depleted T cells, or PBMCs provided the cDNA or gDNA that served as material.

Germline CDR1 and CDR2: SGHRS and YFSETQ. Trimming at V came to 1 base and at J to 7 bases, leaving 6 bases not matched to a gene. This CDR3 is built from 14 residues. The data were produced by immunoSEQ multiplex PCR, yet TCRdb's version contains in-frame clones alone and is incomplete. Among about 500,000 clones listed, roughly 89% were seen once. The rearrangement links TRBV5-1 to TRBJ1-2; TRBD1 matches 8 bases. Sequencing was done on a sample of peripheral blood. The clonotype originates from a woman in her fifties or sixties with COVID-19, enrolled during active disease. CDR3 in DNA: TGCGCCAGCAGCTTGTTGGACAGGGAAGGTGGCTACACCTTC. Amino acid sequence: CASSLLDREGGYTF. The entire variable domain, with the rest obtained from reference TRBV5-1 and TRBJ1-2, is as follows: KAGVTQTPRYLIKTRGQQVTLSCSPISGHRSVSWYQQTPGQGLQFLFEYFSETQRNKGNFPGRFSGRQFSNSRSEMNVSTLELGDSALYLCASSLLDREGGYTFGSGTRLTVV.